This T cell receptor beta chain derives from a study of breast tumors, draining lymph nodes, adjacent tissues. Whole-study results and caveats: Tumor repertoires ranked between lymph nodes and nontumor tissue in diversity, with V and J gene preferences. Data fit most tumor T cells coming from lymph node, expanding in tumor.

TCRdb used MiXCR to reprocess the multiplex PCR reads, holding one entry per CDR3 protein. The table records under 350,000 distinct CDR3 sequences, around 30% of them present only once. This clonotype occurred many times. The antigen is unknown. The CDR3 is 15 amino acids. Trimming stripped 5 bases from V and 5 bases from J, with 16 bases between. Germline-derived CDR1 and CDR2 are SGHTA and FQGTGA. Axillary draining lymph nodes of breast cancer patients supplied the node samples. The V gene is TRBV7-3, the J gene TRBJ2-1; possibly TRBD2 for D (6 bases). Sequences were obtained from axillary lymph node tissue. The receptor was isolated from a female donor with breast cancer. Some clones in this sample may be carry-over from other donors' samples. CDR3 region: CASSPTAGTHNEQFF. In nucleotides, the CDR3 is TGTGCCAGCAGCCCTACAGCCGGGACTCACAATGAGCAGTTCTTC.